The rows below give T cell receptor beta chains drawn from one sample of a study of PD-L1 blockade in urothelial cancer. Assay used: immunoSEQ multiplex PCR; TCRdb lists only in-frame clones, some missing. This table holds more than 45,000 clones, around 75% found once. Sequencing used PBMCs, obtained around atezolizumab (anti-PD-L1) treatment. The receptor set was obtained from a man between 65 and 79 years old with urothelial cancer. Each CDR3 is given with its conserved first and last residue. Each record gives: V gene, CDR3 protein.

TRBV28	CASNPSGAGFGYTF
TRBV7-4	CASSLVGSGGCQPQHF
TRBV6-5	CASRGTGRNQPQHF
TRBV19	CASSMGSYEQYF
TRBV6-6	CASSYSEKTGPYEQYF
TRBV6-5	CASREQPYNSPLHF
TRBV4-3	CASSPSMKDEQFF
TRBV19	CASSTQGSNGYTF
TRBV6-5	CASTGQSRFQPQHF
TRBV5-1	CASRNLGGNSPLHF
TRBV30	CACDRESRYEQYF
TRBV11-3	CASSPGGTGKGEQYF
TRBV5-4	CASSISSGSRETQYF
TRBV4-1	CASSHPQGLQPQHF
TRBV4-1	CASSQRDRGREETQYF
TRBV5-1	CASSSEGNTIYF
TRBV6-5	CASSYPGQAGGYTF
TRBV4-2	CASSPQGAEGPDTQYF
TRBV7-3	CASSADLTDTQYF
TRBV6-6	CASTWSGDQPQHF
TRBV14	CASSQNRGTNTGELFF
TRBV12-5	CASGSGGGSYEQYF
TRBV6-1	CASSVARGTGELFF
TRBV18	CASSPRPEGGNTIYF
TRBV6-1	CASSANRVETQYF
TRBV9	CASSPTGGRVFYETQYF
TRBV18	CASSPLGHLDTEAFF
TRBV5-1	CASSLGPLGDTGELFF
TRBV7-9	CASSLGRGGLAEAFF
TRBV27	CASSLSGGQPNTEAFF
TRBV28	CASSFRGLGNQPQHF
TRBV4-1	CASSQGGGVSYGYTF
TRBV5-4	CASSLVGMPGKETQYF
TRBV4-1	CASSQDAGGANTEAFF
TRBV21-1	CASSKAVGGGGYTF
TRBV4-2	CASSPQLTTGTSNYEQYF
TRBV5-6	CASSTQRGLYGYTF
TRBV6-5	CASSYTGTGGNSPLHF
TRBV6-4	CASSARQGETQYF
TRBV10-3	CAISDGNTEAFF
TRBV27	CASSSRQGVARNYGYTF
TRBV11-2	CASSFMFLNTEAFF
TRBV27	CASSFGGLTYTGELFF
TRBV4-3	CASSQEAGQAGYGYTF
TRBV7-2	CASSLRTGGKNEQFF
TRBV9	CASSSSGTAYGYTF
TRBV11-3	CASSPGLPASTEAFF
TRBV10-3	CAISESGGRETQYF
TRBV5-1	CASSLGLTIQETQYF
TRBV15	CATSRGQGIDQPQHF
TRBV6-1	CASSEAIPGLLSTDTQYF
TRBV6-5	CASIGVETQYF
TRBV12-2	CASRLSLNSGSSYEQYF
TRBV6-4	CASSPLVSRQGTYEQYF
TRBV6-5	CASSYRVRGPTEAFF
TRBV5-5	CASSLVGAGRPQHF
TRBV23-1	CASSLRGQGHEQYF
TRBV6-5	CASGRGGTNEKLFF
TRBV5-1	CASWRDERAGETQYF
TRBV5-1	CASSLGMETQYF